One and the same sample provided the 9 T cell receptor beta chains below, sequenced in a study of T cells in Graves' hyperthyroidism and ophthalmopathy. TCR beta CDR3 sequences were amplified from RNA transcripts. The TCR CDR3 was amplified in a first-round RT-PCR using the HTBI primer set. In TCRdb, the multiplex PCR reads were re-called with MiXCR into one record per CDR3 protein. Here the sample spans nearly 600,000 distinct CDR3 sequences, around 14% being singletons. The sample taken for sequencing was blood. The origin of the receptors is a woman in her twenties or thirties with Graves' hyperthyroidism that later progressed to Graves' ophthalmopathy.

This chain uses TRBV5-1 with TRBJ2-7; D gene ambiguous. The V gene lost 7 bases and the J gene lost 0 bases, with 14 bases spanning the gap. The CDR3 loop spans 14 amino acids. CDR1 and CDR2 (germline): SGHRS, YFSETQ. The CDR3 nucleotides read TGCGCCAGCCACCTCGTCCCCTCCTCCTACGAGCAGTACTTC. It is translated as CASHLVPSSYEQYF.

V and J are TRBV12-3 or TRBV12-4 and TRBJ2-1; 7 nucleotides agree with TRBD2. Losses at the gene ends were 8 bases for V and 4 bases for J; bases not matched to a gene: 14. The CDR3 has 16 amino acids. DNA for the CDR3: TGTGCCAGCTCACCGATTCTAGCGGCTATATACAATGAGCAGTTCTTC. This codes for CASSPILAAIYNEQFF.

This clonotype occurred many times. This CDR3 is CASSRDGRNTIYF. The CDR3 DNA reads TGTGCCAGCAGTCGGGACGGAAGAAACACCATATATTTT. The chain couples TRBV12-3 or TRBV12-4 to TRBJ1-3; weak D call: TRBD1 (5 bases). V was shortened by 5 bases and J by 5 bases, with 10 bases between the two germline ends. The CDR3 length is 13 residues.

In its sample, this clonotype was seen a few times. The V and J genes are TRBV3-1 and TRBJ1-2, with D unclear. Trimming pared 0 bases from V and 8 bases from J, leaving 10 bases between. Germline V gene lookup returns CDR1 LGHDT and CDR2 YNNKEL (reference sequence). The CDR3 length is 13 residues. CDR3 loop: CASSQDARYGYTF. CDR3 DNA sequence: TGTGCCAGCAGCCAAGACGCACGATACGGCTACACCTTC.

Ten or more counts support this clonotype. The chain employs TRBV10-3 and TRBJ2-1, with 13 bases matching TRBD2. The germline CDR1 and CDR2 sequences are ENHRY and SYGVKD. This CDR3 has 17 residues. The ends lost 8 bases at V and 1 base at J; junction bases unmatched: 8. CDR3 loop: CAIGTSGTSNSYNEQFF. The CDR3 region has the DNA TGTGCCATCGGGACTAGCGGGACATCTAATTCCTACAATGAGCAGTTCTTC.

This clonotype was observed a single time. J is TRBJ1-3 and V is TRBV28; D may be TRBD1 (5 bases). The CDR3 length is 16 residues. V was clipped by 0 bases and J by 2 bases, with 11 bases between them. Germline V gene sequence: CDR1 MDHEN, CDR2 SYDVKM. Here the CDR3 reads CASSLWGDTAGNTIYF. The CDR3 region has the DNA TGTGCCAGCAGTTTATGGGGGGATACGGCTGGAAACACCATATATTTT.

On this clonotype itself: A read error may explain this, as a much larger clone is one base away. This chain's CDR3 is CASSFRRGRVNYGYTF. CDR3 DNA: TGTGCCAGCAGTTTCCGGAGGGGGAGAGTAAACTATGGCTACACCTTC. The chain recombines TRBV28 with TRBJ1-2; D is possibly TRBD1 (6 bases). Germline values: CDR1 MDHEN, CDR2 SYDVKM. The V gene lost 3 bases and the J gene lost 2 bases, with 16 bases spanning the gap. The CDR3 has 16 amino acids.

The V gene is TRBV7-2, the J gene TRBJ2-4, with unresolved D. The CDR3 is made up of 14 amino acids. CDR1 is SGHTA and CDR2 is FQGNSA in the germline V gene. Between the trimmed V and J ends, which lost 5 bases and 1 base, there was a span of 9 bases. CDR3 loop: CASSLERAKNIQYF. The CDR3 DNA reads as TGTGCCAGCAGCCTCGAGAGGGCCAAAAACATTCAGTACTTC.

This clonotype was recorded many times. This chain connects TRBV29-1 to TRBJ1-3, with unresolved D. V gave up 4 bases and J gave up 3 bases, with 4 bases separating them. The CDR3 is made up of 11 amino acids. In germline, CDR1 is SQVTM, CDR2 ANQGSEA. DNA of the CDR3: TGCAGCGTTGGGTATGGAAACACCATATATTTT. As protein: CSVGYGNTIYF.